This record looks at one T cell receptor beta chain sequence and its context. Its antigen is not identified. Using RNA transcripts, the TCR beta CDR3 regions were amplified. HTBI-primed RT-PCR formed the first round, and a multiplex PCR formed the second. TCRdb analysed the multiplex PCR reads with MiXCR anew, one entry per CDR3 protein. The table has about 660,000 distinct CDR3 sequences, just over 40% seen once. The sample belongs to a study of Graves' ophthalmopathy and Graves' hyperthyroidism. Findings and limits, study-wide: Ophthalmopathy was separated from stable hyperthyroidism by a 13-signature model with over 85% sensitivity and 81.08% specificity.

Diagnosis used clinical symptoms, serum thyroxine, TRAb, thyroid ultrasound and orbital computed tomography. With V trimmed by 1 base and J by 3 bases, 0 bases remained unmatched. CDR3 size: 15 residues. Germline V CDR1 and CDR2: LNHDA, SQIVND (reference sequence). Sequences were obtained from peripheral blood. V usage is TRBV19 and J usage is TRBJ2-5, with 12 bases that match TRBD2. This clonotype was obtained from an adult man with Graves' ophthalmopathy. In nucleotides, the CDR3 is TGTGCCAGTAGTATAGCTAGCGGGAGGGAAGAGACCCAGTACTTC. Amino acids: CASSIASGREETQYF. Full variable domain (remainder filled in from reference TRBV19 and TRBJ2-5): DGGITQSPKYLFRKEGQNVTLSCEQNLNHDAMYWYRQDPGQGLRLIYYSQIVNDFQKGDIAEGYSVSREKKESFPLTVTSAQKNPTAFYLCASSIASGREETQYFGPGTRLLVL.